These 27 T cell receptor beta chains were all obtained from the same sample, sequenced in a study of immune characterization of retroperitoneal liposarcoma (dated by TCRdb to 2018 to 2020). Library generation was performed with PCR. Sequencing was performed on a NextSeq 500. TCRdb's own reprocessing of the public reads used fastp at Q25 and MiXCR and kept productive beta chains. Entries are consolidated by CDR3 protein sequence, retaining the most common genes and DNA. For this sample there are roughly 11,000 distinct CDR3 sequences; roughly 26% appear just once. The ten top clones hold about 8.2% of the sample. The sequenced sample was tumor tissue. These receptors all stem from a female donor with retroperitoneal liposarcoma.

This clonotype is deemed medium-sized. For the CDR3, the DNA is TGTGCCAGCAGTGCTGCTTTCGAGACCCAGTACTTC. The encoded protein is CASSAAFETQYF. V gene TRBV6-1 combines with J gene TRBJ2-5, with D unclear. Germline lookup yields CDR1 MNHNS and CDR2 SASEGT. V was trimmed by 4 bases and J by 5 bases, leaving 8 bases between them. The CDR3 covers 12 residues.

The gene calls are TRBV6-9 and TRBJ2-1; 14 bases line up with TRBD2. Germline CDR1 is MNHGY and CDR2 is SVAAGI. The ends lost 6 bases at V and 13 bases at J; junction bases unmatched: 26. The CDR3 is 20 residues long. The CDR3 sequence is CASSLDLRLAGGPSQETQFF. CDR3 sequence (DNA): TGTGCCAGCAGCCTGGACCTCAGACTAGCGGGAGGGCCGTCCCAAGAGACCCAGTTCTTC.

This clonotype was seen many times. The V and J genes are TRBV27 and TRBJ2-3; 7 positions match TRBD1. Germline V CDR1 and CDR2: MNHEY, SMNVEV (reference sequence). With 1 base clipped from V and 2 bases from J, the junction kept 6 bases outside the gene matches. The CDR3 runs to 16 residues. The CDR3 region is CASSLYKTGITDTQYF. The CDR3 region has the DNA TGTGCCAGCAGTTTATATAAGACAGGGATCACAGATACGCAGTATTTT.

The V and J genes are TRBV6-1 and TRBJ2-3; TRBD1 might be the D (7 bases). The V end lost 1 base, the J end lost 4 bases, and 12 bases lay between the germline ends. There are 15 residues in the CDR3. CDR1 is MNHNS and CDR2 is SASEGT in the germline V gene. The CDR3 region is CASSEEAGGPDTQYF. The CDR3 DNA reads TGTGCCAGCAGTGAAGAGGCAGGGGGGCCAGATACGCAGTATTTT.

V and J are TRBV11-2 and TRBJ2-1; TRBD2 matches 9 bases. This CDR3 has 16 residues. Germline V gene lookup returns CDR1 SGHAT and CDR2 FQNNGV. V lost 1 base and J lost 4; bases outside the gene matches: 5. The CDR3 DNA is TGTGCCAGCAGCTTAGGTCTAGCGGGATTTTACAATGAGCAGTTCTTC. Translation gives CASSLGLAGFYNEQFF.

This clonotype is medium-sized in the sample. The chain links TRBV6-1 to TRBJ2-1; D possibly corresponds to TRBD2 (7 bases). Per germline, CDR1 MNHNS and CDR2 SASEGT. This CDR3 is built from 14 residues. The CDR3 spells CVAGAGERGNEQFF. The CDR3 nucleotides are TGTGTAGCCGGCGCGGGGGAGAGGGGGAATGAGCAGTTCTTC.

The CDR3 protein is CASSRLSGTGGQETQFF. CDR3 bases: TGTGCCAGCAGCAGACTTTCCGGGACTGGGGGGCAAGAGACCCAGTTCTTC. The J gene is TRBJ2-1, the V gene TRBV12-3 or TRBV12-4, with D perhaps assigned TRBD1 or TRBD2 (6 bases each). The CDR3 covers 17 residues. V lost 6 bases to trimming and J lost 13 bases, with 31 bases between them.

This clonotype was detected only a few times. J is TRBJ1-1 and V is TRBV12-3 or TRBV12-4; the D gene is possibly TRBD1 (6 bases). V was clipped by 6 bases and J by 4 bases, with 18 bases between them. CDR3 length: 15 residues. CDR3 sequence (DNA): TGTGCCAGCAGCTACGCGGGGGCCTTATCCACTGAAGCTTTCTTT. This sequence encodes CASSYAGALSTEAFF.

This chain uses TRBV7-6 with TRBJ1-2, with 8 nucleotides matching TRBD1. J was trimmed by 6 bases and V by 2 bases; bases with no gene match: 17. CDR1 is SGHVS and CDR2 is FNYEAQ in the germline V gene. This CDR3 has 18 amino acids. The CDR3 loop reads CASSLNQAGRAGGDGYTF. The CDR3 DNA follows: TGTGCCAGCAGCTTAAATCAAGCAGGTCGGGCAGGGGGCGATGGCTACACCTTC.

Points on this clonotype: A much bigger clone sits one base away, suggesting this may be a read error. Since no conserved phenylalanine or tryptophan closes the CDR3, a read error is the likely cause. V gene TRBV6-8 combines with J gene TRBJ2-1; D gene ambiguous. Matching the DNA end better, TRBJ2-7 makes the J call doubtful. The germline gives CDR1 MNHGY, CDR2 SAAAGT. The CDR3 has 11 residues. This CDR3 reads CASGSSYEQYL. CDR3 nucleotides: TGTGCCAGTGGAAGCTCCTACGAGCAGTACCTC.

V gene TRBV3-1 combines with J gene TRBJ2-3, with D possibly matching TRBD1 (6 bases). Germline lookup yields CDR1 LGHDT and CDR2 YNNKEL (reference sequence). The CDR3 is made up of 14 amino acids. V dropped 3 bases and J dropped 0 bases, with 7 bases sitting between them. The CDR3 region is CASSQGASTDTQYF. DNA of the CDR3: TGTGCCAGCAGCCAGGGGGCGAGCACAGATACGCAGTATTTT.

This sequence joins TRBV24-1 and TRBJ2-1, with 13 bases aligning to TRBD2. Germline lookup yields CDR1 KGHDR and CDR2 SFDVKD. V was pared by 3 bases and J by 8 bases, with 9 bases of the junction left unmatched. The length of the CDR3 is 17 residues. CDR3 sequence: CATSDRRTSGRLHEQFF. The CDR3 DNA is TGTGCCACCAGTGATCGAAGGACTAGCGGGAGACTTCATGAGCAGTTCTTC.

The chain has TRBV11-3 and TRBJ2-1, with 10 bases identical to TRBD1. The germline V gene encodes CDR1 SGHNT and CDR2 YENEEA. CDR3 length equals 15 residues. V was clipped by 5 bases and J by 13 bases; unmatched bases: 14. The chain's CDR3 is CASSPGQGRRETQFF. Written as DNA, the CDR3 is TGTGCCAGCAGCCCGGGACAGGGGCGGAGAGAGACCCAGTTCTTC.

The rearrangement joins TRBV6-1 to TRBJ1-1; 9 bases match TRBD1. V dropped 6 bases and J dropped 4; count of bases not matched to a gene: 0. The germline V gene has CDR1 MNHNS and CDR2 SASEGT. This CDR3 is built from 12 residues. The CDR3 loop reads CASRTGGTEAFF. CDR3 coding DNA: TGTGCCAGCAGGACAGGGGGCACTGAAGCTTTCTTT.

This clonotype was detected a few times. V gene TRBV10-1 combines with J gene TRBJ1-2, with D unclear. Deletions cut 3 bases from V and 3 bases from J, with 8 bases between. Germline V gives CDR1 WNHNN, CDR2 SYGVQD (reference sequence). This CDR3 spans 13 amino acids. The CDR3 sequence: CASSDGRHYGYTF. The CDR3 DNA is TGCGCCAGCAGTGACGGGCGGCACTATGGCTACACCTTC.

This clonotype is termed medium-sized (0.01 to 0.1%). The chain uses TRBV7-8 and TRBJ2-1; TRBD1 might be the D (5 bases). The CDR3 is 15 residues long. Trimming shortened V by 0 bases and J by 10 bases, and 16 bases separated the two germline ends. Germline CDR1 reads SGHVS; CDR2 reads FQNEAQ. CDR3 sequence: CASSLAPTGTYEQFF. The CDR3 DNA follows: TGTGCCAGCAGCTTAGCTCCCACAGGTACCTACGAGCAGTTCTTC.

The chain employs TRBV27 and TRBJ2-1, with 10 bases aligning to TRBD1. The DNA end is more similar to TRBJ2-7, so the J call may be wrong. The CDR3 runs 16 residues. CDR1 is MNHEY and CDR2 is SMNVEV in the germline V gene (reference sequence). DNA for the CDR3: TGTGCCAGCAGTTCATACCGGGACAGGGGATACAATGAGCAGTACTTC. Protein product: CASSSYRDRGYNEQYF.

As for this clonotype: This may arise from a read error, as a much more abundant clone is one base away. This chain uses TRBV11-3 with TRBJ2-1, with D possibly being TRBD1 (6 bases). Germline values: CDR1 SGHNT, CDR2 YENEEA. Trimming removed 10 bases at V and 4 bases at J, with 11 bases between. The CDR3 runs 12 residues. CDR3 sequence (DNA): TGTGCCAACAGGGACCGTTACAATGAGCAGTTCTTC. The encoded protein is CANRDRYNEQFF.

V usage is TRBV12-3 or TRBV12-4 and J usage is TRBJ1-2; D gene ambiguous. The CDR3 is 15 amino acids. V lost 5 bases and J 1 base, leaving 14 bases between the germline ends. The CDR3, as DNA: TGTGCCAGCAGTCGAGACGGATTCGGTAACTATGGCTACACCTTC. This sequence encodes CASSRDGFGNYGYTF.

V is TRBV12-3 or TRBV12-4 and J is TRBJ2-4; no firm D call. The last part of the DNA fits TRBJ2-7 better; the J call may be wrong. This CDR3 is built from 13 residues. In nucleotides, the CDR3 is TGTGCCAGCAGTTTACTGGGCAGCTACGAGCAGTACTTC. As protein: CASSLLGSYEQYF.

The chain combines TRBV11-2 with TRBJ2-1, with D uncertain. The end of the DNA is better explained by TRBJ2-7, so the J call may be wrong. The length of the CDR3 is 11 residues. Germline V lookup: CDR1 SGHAT, CDR2 FQNNGV. As DNA, the CDR3 is TGTGCCAGCAGCTTCAAGGGCGAGCAGTACTTC. It codes for CASSFKGEQYF.

With regard to this clonotype: An end of the junction differs from the germline gene, which may be a read error. J is TRBJ1-4 and V is TRBV4-1, with D hard to call. The CDR3 is 15 amino acids. Germline loops: CDR1 MGHRA, CDR2 YSYEKL. CDR3 bases: TGTGCCAGCAGCCCCAGGACCCCGCTTGGTGAAAAACTGTTTTTT. This sequence encodes CASSPRTPLGEKLFF.

The chain carries TRBV6-4 and TRBJ2-1; 7 bases map to TRBD2. V trimming: 3 bases; J trimming: 4 bases; junction bases outside the gene matches: 0. Germline V gene sequence: CDR1 MRHNA, CDR2 SNTAGT. This CDR3 is 13 amino acids long. CDR3 amino acids: CASSEREYNEQFF. Here the CDR3 DNA reads TGTGCCAGCAGTGAGCGGGAGTACAATGAGCAGTTCTTC.

This clonotype was found a few times. The CDR3 sequence is CASSELRATNEKLFF. CDR3 DNA sequence: TGTGCCAGCAGTGAACTACGTGCAACTAATGAAAAACTGTTTTTT. The V gene is TRBV6-1, the J gene TRBJ1-4; D is ambiguous. CDR1 is MNHNS and CDR2 is SASEGT in the germline V gene. CDR3 length: 15 residues. Deletions cut 2 bases from V and 0 bases from J, with 7 bases between.

By its share, this clonotype is medium-sized. The chain couples TRBV6-1 to TRBJ2-6; no firm D call. From germline, CDR1 is MNHNS and CDR2 SASEGT. Trimming removed 8 bases at V and 0 bases at J, with 8 bases between. The CDR3 has 14 amino acids. This CDR3 is CASPEVSGANVLTF. DNA of the CDR3: TGTGCCAGCCCCGAAGTCTCTGGGGCCAACGTCCTGACTTTC.

In this sample, this clonotype turned up many times. V is TRBV25-1 and J is TRBJ2-1; a weak D match, TRBD2 (5 bases). The V gene's germline CDR1 is MGHDK and CDR2 SYGVNS. The CDR3 contains 15 residues. V was clipped by 7 bases and J by 0 bases, with 13 bases between them. CDR3 sequence (DNA): TGTGCCAGCAAGCGGACTGGAGGCTCCTACAATGAGCAGTTCTTC. It yields the protein CASKRTGGSYNEQFF.

V gene TRBV11-2 combines with J gene TRBJ2-1, with D possibly matching TRBD2 (6 bases). Trimming took 5 bases from V and 10 from J, leaving 18 bases between them. There are 14 residues in the CDR3. Germline values: CDR1 SGHAT, CDR2 FQNNGV. The DNA for the CDR3 is TGTGCCAGCAGCGTGGATAGGACTACTTCCGAGCAGTTCTTC. It is translated as CASSVDRTTSEQFF.